Sequencing of this T cell receptor (beta chain) was carried out in a study of metastatic and nonmetastatic thyroid tumors. Study summary: Repertoires from blood and tumor or nodule tissue of malignant and benign thyroid patients were compared.

There were no patients who had received any treatment before thyroid surgery. Germline CDR1 reads SEHNR; CDR2 reads FQNEAQ (reference sequence). The ends were cut back, 3 bases at V and 5 bases at J, with 15 bases in the middle. The CDR3 is 15 residues long. Whole-study findings and limits: Reports indicated that malignant thyroid tumors showed significantly higher TCR beta diversity than benign nodules did, in blood and tumor.

In the study's own analysis: Between-group CDR3 differences, defined by clinicopathological status, yielded a distant-metastasis classifier for papillary thyroid cancer. TCRdb reassembled clones from the PCR reads with MiXCR. None of the V and J calls come from the authors' own analysis; TCRdb made them. The sample has around 59,000 clones, 15% to 20% seen once; the top ten hold roughly 10%. This clone has at least ten counts. The antigen remains unidentified. The sample was blood. The chain combines TRBV7-9 with TRBJ2-3, with D perhaps TRBD2 (6 bases). This TCR came from a male donor with papillary thyroid cancer or a benign thyroid nodule (not recorded which). Some clones in this sample may be carry-over from other donors' samples. CDR3 in amino acids: CASSFTRGRRDTQYF. The CDR3 nucleotides are TGTGCCAGCAGCTTCACGCGGGGCCGGAGAGATACGCAGTATTTT.